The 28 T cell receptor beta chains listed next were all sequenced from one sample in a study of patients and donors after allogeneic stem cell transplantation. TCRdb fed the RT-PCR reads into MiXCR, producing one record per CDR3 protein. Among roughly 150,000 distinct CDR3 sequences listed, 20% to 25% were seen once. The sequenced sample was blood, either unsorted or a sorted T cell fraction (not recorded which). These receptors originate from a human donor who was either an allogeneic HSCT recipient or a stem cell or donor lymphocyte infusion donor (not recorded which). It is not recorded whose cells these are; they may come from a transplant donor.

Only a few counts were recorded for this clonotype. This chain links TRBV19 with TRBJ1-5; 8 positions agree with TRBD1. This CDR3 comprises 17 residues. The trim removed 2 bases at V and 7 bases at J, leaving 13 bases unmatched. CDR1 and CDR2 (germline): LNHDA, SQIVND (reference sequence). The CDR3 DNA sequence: TGTGCCAGTAGTATACTTATCGGACAGGGATTGGGGCAGCCCCAGCATTTT. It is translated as CASSILIGQGLGQPQHF.

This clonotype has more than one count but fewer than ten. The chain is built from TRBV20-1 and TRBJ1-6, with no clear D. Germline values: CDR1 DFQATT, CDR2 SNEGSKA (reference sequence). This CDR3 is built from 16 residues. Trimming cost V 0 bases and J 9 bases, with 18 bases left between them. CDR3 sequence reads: CSARDNPGQSGSPLHF. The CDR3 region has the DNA TGCAGTGCTAGAGATAATCCGGGCCAGTCGGGTTCACCCCTCCACTTT.

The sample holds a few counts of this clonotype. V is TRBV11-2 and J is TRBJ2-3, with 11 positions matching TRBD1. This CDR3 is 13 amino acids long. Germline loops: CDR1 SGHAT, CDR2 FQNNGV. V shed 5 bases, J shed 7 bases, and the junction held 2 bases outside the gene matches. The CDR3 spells CASSPDRGHTQYF. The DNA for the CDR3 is TGTGCCAGCAGCCCGGACAGGGGGCATACGCAGTATTTT. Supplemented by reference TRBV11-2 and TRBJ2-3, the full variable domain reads EAGVAQSPRYKIIEKRQSVAFWCNPISGHATLYWYQQILGQGPKLLIQFQNNGVVDDSQLPKDRFSAERLKGVDSTLKIQPAKLEDSAVYLCASSPDRGHTQYFGPGTRLTVL.

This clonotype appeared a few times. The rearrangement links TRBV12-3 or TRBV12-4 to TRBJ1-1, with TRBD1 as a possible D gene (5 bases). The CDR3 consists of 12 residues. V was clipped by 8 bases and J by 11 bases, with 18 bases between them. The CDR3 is CASVQRGGWAFF. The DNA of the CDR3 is TGTGCCAGCGTGCAACGGGGGGGATGGGCTTTCTTT.

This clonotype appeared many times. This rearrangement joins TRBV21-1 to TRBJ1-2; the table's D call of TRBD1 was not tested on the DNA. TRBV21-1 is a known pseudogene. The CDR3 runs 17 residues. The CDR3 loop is CATYRGKVSLSYYGYTF. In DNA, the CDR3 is TGTGCCACTTATCGGGGCAAAGTCTCTCTTTCGTACTATGGCTACACCTTC.

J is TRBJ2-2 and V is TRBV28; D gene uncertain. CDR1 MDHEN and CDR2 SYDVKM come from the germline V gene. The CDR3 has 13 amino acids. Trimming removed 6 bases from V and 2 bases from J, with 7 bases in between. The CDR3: CASSPANTGELFF. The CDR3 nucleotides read TGTGCCAGCAGCCCCGCTAACACCGGGGAGCTGTTTTTT.

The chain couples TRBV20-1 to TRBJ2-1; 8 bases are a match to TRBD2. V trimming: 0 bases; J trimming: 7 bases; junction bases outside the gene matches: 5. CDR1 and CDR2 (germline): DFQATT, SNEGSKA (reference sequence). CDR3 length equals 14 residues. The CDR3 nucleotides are TGCAGTGCTAGAGATTACGGACTAGCAAATGAGCAGTTCTTC. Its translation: CSARDYGLANEQFF.

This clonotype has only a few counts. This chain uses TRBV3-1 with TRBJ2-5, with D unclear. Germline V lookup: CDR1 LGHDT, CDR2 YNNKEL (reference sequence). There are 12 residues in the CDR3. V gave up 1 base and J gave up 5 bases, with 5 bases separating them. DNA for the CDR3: TGTGCCAGCAGCCAAGTCAGGGAGACCCAGTACTTC. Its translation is CASSQVRETQYF.

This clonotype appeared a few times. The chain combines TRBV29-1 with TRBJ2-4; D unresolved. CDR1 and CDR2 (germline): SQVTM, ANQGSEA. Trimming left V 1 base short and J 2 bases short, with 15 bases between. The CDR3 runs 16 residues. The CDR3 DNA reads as TGCAGCGTTGAAGTACGAAGAGCCGGTACCAAAAACATTCAGTACTTC. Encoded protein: CSVEVRRAGTKNIQYF.

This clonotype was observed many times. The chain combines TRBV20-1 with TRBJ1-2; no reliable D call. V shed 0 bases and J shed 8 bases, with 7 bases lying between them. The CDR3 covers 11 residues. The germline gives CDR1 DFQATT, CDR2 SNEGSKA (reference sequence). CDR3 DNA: TGCAGTGCTAGAGATTCTAAGGGCTACACCTTC. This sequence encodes CSARDSKGYTF.

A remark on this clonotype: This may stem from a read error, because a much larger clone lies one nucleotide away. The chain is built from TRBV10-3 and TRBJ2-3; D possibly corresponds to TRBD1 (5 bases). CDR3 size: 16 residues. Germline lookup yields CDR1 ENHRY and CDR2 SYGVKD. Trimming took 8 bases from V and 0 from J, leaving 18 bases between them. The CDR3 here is CAIRIAGCPSTDTQYF. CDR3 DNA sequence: TGTGCCATCCGGATTGCAGGGTGCCCTAGCACAGATACGCAGTATTTT.

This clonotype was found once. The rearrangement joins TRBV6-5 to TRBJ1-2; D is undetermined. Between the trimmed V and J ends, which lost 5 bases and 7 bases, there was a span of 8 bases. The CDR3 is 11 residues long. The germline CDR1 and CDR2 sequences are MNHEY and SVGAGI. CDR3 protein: CASSDWIGYTF. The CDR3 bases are TGTGCCAGCAGTGACTGGATTGGCTACACCTTC.

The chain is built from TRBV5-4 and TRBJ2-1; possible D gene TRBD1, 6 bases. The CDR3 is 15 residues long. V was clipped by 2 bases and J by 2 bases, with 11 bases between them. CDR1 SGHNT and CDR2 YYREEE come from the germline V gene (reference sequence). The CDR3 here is CASSLRDTTYNEQFF. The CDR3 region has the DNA TGTGCCAGCAGCTTACGGGACACGACCTACAATGAGCAGTTCTTC. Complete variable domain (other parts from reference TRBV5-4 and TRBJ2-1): ETGVTQSPTHLIKTRGQQVTLRCSSQSGHNTVSWYQQALGQGPQFIFQYYREEENGRGNFPPRFSGLQFPNYSSELNVNALELDDSALYLCASSLRDTTYNEQFFGPGTRLTVL.

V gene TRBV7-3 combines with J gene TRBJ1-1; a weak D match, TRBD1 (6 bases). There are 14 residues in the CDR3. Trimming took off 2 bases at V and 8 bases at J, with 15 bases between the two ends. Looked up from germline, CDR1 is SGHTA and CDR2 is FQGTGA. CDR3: CASSLGGGQNEAFF. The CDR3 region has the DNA TGTGCCAGCAGCTTAGGCGGGGGGCAAAACGAAGCTTTCTTT. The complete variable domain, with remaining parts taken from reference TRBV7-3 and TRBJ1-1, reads GAGVSQTPSNKVTEKGKYVELRCDPISGHTALYWYRQSLGQGPEFLIYFQGTGAADDSGLPNDRFFAVRPEGSVSTLKIQRTERGDSAVYLCASSLGGGQNEAFFGQGTRLTVV.

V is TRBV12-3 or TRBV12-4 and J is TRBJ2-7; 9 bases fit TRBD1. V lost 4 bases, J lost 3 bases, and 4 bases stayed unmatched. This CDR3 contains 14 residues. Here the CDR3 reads CASSSRDRVYEQYF. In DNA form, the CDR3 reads TGTGCCAGCAGTTCCCGGGACAGGGTCTACGAGCAGTACTTC.

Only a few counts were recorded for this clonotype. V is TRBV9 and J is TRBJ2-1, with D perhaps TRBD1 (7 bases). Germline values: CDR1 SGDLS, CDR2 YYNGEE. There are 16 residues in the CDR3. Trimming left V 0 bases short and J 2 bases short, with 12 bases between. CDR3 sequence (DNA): TGTGCCAGCAGCGTAGTGGGCAGGGGGGCCTACAATGAGCAGTTCTTC. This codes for CASSVVGRGAYNEQFF.

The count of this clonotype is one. The CDR3 nucleotides are TGCGCCAGCAGCTTGATACAGGGTAGCACAGATACGCAGTATTTT. This codes for CASSLIQGSTDTQYF. The chain carries TRBV5-1 and TRBJ2-3, with D perhaps TRBD1 (6 bases). CDR3 size: 15 residues. Germline CDR1 and CDR2: SGHRS and YFSETQ. Trimming removed 1 base from V and 0 bases from J, with 9 bases in between.

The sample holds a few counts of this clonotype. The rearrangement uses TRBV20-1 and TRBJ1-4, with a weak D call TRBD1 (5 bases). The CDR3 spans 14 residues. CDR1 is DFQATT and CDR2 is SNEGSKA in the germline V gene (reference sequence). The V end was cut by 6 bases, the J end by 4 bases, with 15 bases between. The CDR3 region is CSAPRGTVNEKLFF. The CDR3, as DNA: TGCAGTGCCCCCCGAGGGACGGTTAATGAAAAACTGTTTTTT.

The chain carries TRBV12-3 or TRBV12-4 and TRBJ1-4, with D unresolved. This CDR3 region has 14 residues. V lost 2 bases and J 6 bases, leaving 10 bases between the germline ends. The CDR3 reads CASSLRLSDEKLFF. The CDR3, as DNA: TGTGCCAGCAGTTTAAGGCTCTCTGATGAAAAACTGTTTTTT.

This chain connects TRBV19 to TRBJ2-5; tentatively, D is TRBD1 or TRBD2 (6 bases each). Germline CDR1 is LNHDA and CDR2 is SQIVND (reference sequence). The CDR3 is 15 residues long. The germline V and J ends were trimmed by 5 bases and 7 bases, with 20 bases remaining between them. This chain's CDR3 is CASSSTGTSPLTQYF. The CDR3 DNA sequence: TGTGCCAGTAGTTCCACAGGGACTTCCCCCCTGACCCAGTACTTC.

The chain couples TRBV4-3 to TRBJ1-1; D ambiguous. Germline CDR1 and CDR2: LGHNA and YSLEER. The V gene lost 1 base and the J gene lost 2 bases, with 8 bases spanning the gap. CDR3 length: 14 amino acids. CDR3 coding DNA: TGCGCCAGCAGCCAAGTCGGTCTAAACACTGAAGCTTTCTTT. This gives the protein CASSQVGLNTEAFF.

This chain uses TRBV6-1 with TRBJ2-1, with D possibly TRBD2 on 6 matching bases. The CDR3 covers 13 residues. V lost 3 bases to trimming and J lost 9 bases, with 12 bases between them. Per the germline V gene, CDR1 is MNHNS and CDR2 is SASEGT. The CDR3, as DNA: TGTGCCAGCAGTGATCCGGGAGACGGTGAGCAGTTCTTC. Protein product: CASSDPGDGEQFF.

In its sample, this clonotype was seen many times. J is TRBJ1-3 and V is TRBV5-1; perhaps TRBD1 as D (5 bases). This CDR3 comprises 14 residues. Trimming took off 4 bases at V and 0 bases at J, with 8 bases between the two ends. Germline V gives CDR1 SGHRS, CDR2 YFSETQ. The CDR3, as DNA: TGCGCCAGCAGCCTTGACAGCTCTGGAAACACCATATATTTT. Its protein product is CASSLDSSGNTIYF.

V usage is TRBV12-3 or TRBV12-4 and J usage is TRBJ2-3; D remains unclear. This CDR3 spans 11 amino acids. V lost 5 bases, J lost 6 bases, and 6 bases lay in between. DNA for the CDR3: TGTGCCAGCAGTCGGCCGGATACGCAGTATTTT. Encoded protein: CASSRPDTQYF.

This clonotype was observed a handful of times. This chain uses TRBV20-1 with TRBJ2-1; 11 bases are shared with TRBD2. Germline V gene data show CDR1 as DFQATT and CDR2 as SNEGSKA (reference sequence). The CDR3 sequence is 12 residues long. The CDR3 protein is CRGLADGNEQFF. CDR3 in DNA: TGCAGGGGACTAGCGGACGGCAATGAGCAGTTCTTC.

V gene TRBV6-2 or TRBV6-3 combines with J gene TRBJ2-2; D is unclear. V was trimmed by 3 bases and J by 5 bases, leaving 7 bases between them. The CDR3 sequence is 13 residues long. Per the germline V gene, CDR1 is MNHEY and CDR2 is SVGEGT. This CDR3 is CASSYGGTGELFF. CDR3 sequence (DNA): TGTGCCAGCAGTTATGGCGGTACCGGGGAGCTGTTTTTT.

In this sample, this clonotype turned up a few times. CDR3 sequence reads: CASSLNGFISGNTIYF. DNA of the CDR3: TGTGCCAGCAGTTTGAATGGCTTTATCTCTGGAAACACCATATATTTT. V gene TRBV12-3 or TRBV12-4 combines with J gene TRBJ1-3; no clear D. The CDR3 runs 16 residues. Deletions cut 3 bases from V and 0 bases from J, with 12 bases between.

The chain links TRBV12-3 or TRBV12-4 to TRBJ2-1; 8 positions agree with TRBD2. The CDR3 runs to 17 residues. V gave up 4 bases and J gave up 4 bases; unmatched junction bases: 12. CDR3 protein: CASSSQPTSERYNEQFF. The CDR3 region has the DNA TGTGCCAGCAGTTCCCAGCCGACTAGCGAAAGATACAATGAGCAGTTCTTC.